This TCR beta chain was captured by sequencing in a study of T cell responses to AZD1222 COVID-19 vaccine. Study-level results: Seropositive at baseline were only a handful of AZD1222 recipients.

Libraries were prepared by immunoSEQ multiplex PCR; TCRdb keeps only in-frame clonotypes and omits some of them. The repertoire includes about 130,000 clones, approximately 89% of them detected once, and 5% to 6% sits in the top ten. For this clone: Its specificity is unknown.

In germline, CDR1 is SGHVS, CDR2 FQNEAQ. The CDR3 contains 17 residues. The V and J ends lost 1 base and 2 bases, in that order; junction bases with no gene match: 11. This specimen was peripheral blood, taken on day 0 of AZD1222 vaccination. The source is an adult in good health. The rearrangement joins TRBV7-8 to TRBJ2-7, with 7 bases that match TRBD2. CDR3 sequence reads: CASSLVWIWGGAYEQYF. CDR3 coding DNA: TGTGCCAGCAGCTTAGTGTGGATTTGGGGGGGAGCCTACGAGCAGTACTTC. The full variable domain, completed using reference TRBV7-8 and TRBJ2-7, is GAGVSQSPRYKVAKRGQDVALRCDPISGHVSLFWYQQALGQGPEFLTYFQNEAQLDKSGLPSDRFFAERPEGSVSTLKIQRTQQEDSAVYLCASSLVWIWGGAYEQYFGPGTRLTVT.